Listed below are T cell receptor beta chains from one sample, sequenced in a study of T cells after yellow fever vaccination. TCRdb recomputed calls from the 5' RACE reads with MiXCR, one row per CDR3 protein. The sample carries 150,000 to 200,000 distinct CDR3 sequences, more than 9.5% recorded once. The sequencing used CD8+ T cells sorted from PBMCs, collected 15 days after the yellow fever booster vaccination. All receptors derive from a man aged 18 to 30 who received the YFV17D yellow fever vaccine. Both conserved end residues are part of each CDR3. A D gene is named only where the DNA matches it firmly. The size entry is marked missing in some rows and otherwise reads once, few, many or a size class.

d_call,v_call,j_call,clone_size,cdr3_aa,cdr3_nt
NA,TRBV5-8,TRBJ1-3,once,CASSLVGPGSTIYF,TGTGCCAGCAGCTTGGTTGGGCCCGGCAGCACCATATATTTT
NA,TRBV5-6,TRBJ1-2,NA,CASSPGAFNYGYTF,TGTGCCAGCAGCCCCGGTGCCTTTAACTATGGCTACACCTTC
TRBD2,TRBV11-2,TRBJ2-3,NA,CASSSFLAGLTDTQYF,TGTGCCAGCAGCTCCTTCCTAGCGGGCCTCACAGATACGCAGTATTTT
NA,TRBV3-1,TRBJ1-2,NA,CASSQGFSYGYTF,TGTGCCAGCAGCCAAGGCTTCTCCTATGGCTACACCTTC
NA,TRBV28,TRBJ2-1,NA,CASSPLRGEQFF,TGTGCCAGCAGTCCCCTTAGAGGTGAGCAGTTCTTC
TRBD1,TRBV2,TRBJ2-2,few,CASSGWTGPTGELFF,TGTGCCAGCAGTGGGTGGACAGGGCCCACCGGGGAGCTGTTTTTT
NA,TRBV28,TRBJ2-3,NA,CASGSQDRGDTQYF,TGTGCCAGCGGGAGTCAGGACAGAGGAGATACGCAGTATTTT
NA,TRBV7-2,TRBJ2-7,many,CASRGGQGYEQYF,TGTGCCAGCAGGGGGGGGCAGGGCTACGAGCAGTACTTC
NA,TRBV6-5,TRBJ2-1,few,CASSYATSTNEQFF,TGTGCCAGCAGTTATGCTACGTCTACTAATGAGCAGTTCTTC
TRBD1,TRBV20-1,TRBJ2-2,NA,CSVEGAGTGELFF,TGCAGTGTCGAGGGGGCTGGGACCGGGGAGCTGTTTTTT
NA,TRBV9,TRBJ1-5,few,CASSVAQPQHF,TGTGCCAGCAGCGTAGCTCAGCCCCAGCATTTT
TRBD1,TRBV4-1,TRBJ2-6,NA,CASSLRDRALSGANVLTF,TGCGCCAGCAGCCTGCGGGACAGGGCCCTCTCTGGGGCCAACGTCCTGACTTTC
NA,TRBV3-1,TRBJ1-2,NA,CASSPSRGGGYTF,TGTGCCAGCAGCCCGTCGCGAGGGGGTGGCTACACCTTC
TRBD1,TRBV7-9,TRBJ1-2,few,CASSLGPGQIYGYTF,TGTGCCAGCAGCTTAGGACCGGGACAGATCTATGGCTACACCTTC
NA,TRBV12-3/TRBV12-4,TRBJ2-7,NA,CASSLTGSHYEQYF,TGTGCCAGCAGTCTTACCGGGAGTCACTACGAGCAGTACTTC
NA,TRBV7-3,TRBJ1-1,many,CASSLMGNTEAFF,TGTGCCAGCAGCTTAATGGGGAACACTGAAGCTTTCTTT
TRBD1,TRBV15,TRBJ1-1,NA,CATSSKGAGENTEAFF,TGTGCCACCAGCTCTAAGGGGGCAGGGGAGAACACTGAAGCTTTCTTT
TRBD1,TRBV18,TRBJ2-5,NA,CASSTTGPRKETQYF,TGTGCCAGCTCAACGACAGGGCCCAGAAAAGAGACCCAGTACTTC
TRBD1,TRBV4-3,TRBJ1-5,few,CASSQEMGQGGQPQHF,TGCGCCAGCAGCCAAGAAATGGGACAGGGGGGTCAGCCCCAGCATTTT
TRBD2,TRBV12-3/TRBV12-4,TRBJ2-4,NA,CASSLPGGPTKNIQYF,TGTGCCAGCAGTTTGCCGGGGGGGCCAACCAAAAACATTCAGTACTTC
NA,TRBV12-3/TRBV12-4,TRBJ2-1,many,CASSSGLYNEQFF,TGTGCCAGCAGTTCGGGCTTATACAATGAGCAGTTCTTC
TRBD1,TRBV4-2,TRBJ2-1,NA,CASSPRQDRGGNEQFF,TGTGCCAGCAGCCCAAGACAGGACAGGGGAGGGAATGAGCAGTTCTTC
TRBD2,TRBV4-2,TRBJ2-1,few,CASSQDDTSGDYNEQFF,TGTGCCAGCAGCCAAGATGACACTAGCGGGGACTACAATGAGCAGTTCTTC
NA,TRBV6-2/TRBV6-3,TRBJ2-3,few,CASITAQDTQYF,TGTGCCAGCATCACGGCTCAGGATACGCAGTATTTT
NA,TRBV15,TRBJ2-7,many,CATSRDRADSSYEQYF,TGTGCCACCAGCAGAGACAGGGCCGATAGCTCCTACGAGCAGTACTTC
TRBD2,TRBV30,TRBJ2-1,NA,CAWSYLAGGIDEQFF,TGTGCCTGGAGTTACCTAGCGGGGGGGATAGATGAGCAGTTCTTC
NA,TRBV27,TRBJ2-1,few,CASSLSAGTYNEQFF,TGTGCCAGCAGTTTATCGGCCGGGACCTACAATGAGCAGTTCTTC
NA,TRBV4-1,TRBJ2-2,few,CASSQEGRNRAGELFF,TGCGCCAGCAGCCAAGAGGGAAGGAATCGGGCCGGGGAGCTGTTTTTT
NA,TRBV12-3/TRBV12-4,TRBJ2-1,few,CASSPPASVGEQFF,TGTGCCAGCAGTCCACCCGCCAGCGTTGGTGAGCAGTTCTTC
NA,TRBV9,TRBJ2-7,few,CASSNGEIYEQYF,TGTGCCAGCAGCAACGGGGAAATCTACGAGCAGTACTTC
NA,TRBV12-3/TRBV12-4,TRBJ1-3,NA,CASSLGAAGNTIYF,TGTGCCAGCAGTTTAGGGGCGGCTGGAAACACCATATATTTT
NA,TRBV27,TRBJ2-1,NA,CASSSEAVPYNEQFF,TGTGCCAGCAGTTCGGAGGCAGTGCCCTACAATGAGCAGTTCTTC
TRBD1,TRBV5-1,TRBJ1-2,NA,CASSSRDRGRLDYGYTF,TGCGCCAGCAGCTCCCGGGACAGGGGGCGGTTAGACTATGGCTACACCTTC
NA,TRBV18,TRBJ2-5,NA,CASSHEEDRQYQETQYF,TGTGCCAGCTCCCACGAGGAGGACAGACAGTACCAAGAGACCCAGTACTTC
NA,TRBV20-1,TRBJ2-1,NA,CSANRLDSYNEQFF,TGCAGTGCTAACCGACTAGACTCCTACAATGAGCAGTTCTTC
NA,TRBV5-4,TRBJ2-3,NA,CASSLWGGPDTQYF,TGTGCCAGCAGCTTGTGGGGGGGCCCCGATACGCAGTATTTT
NA,TRBV13,TRBJ1-1,few,CASSHWGRGNTEAFF,TGTGCCAGCAGCCATTGGGGACGGGGAAACACTGAAGCTTTCTTT
NA,TRBV7-3,TRBJ1-1,NA,CASSLRPVNTEAFF,TGTGCCAGCAGCTTAAGGCCGGTAAACACTGAAGCTTTCTTT
NA,TRBV7-8,TRBJ2-1,NA,CASSLEIEVVTSNEQFF,TGTGCCAGCAGCTTAGAAATCGAGGTCGTGACGTCGAATGAGCAGTTCTTC
TRBD2,TRBV29-1,TRBJ2-3,NA,CSVGGGTSGSLSTDTQYF,TGCAGCGTCGGAGGGGGGACTAGCGGTTCTCTTAGCACAGATACGCAGTATTTT
TRBD1,TRBV12-3/TRBV12-4,TRBJ2-7,many,CASSYLGQGATEQYF,TGTGCCAGCAGTTACCTGGGACAGGGGGCGACCGAGCAGTACTTC
TRBD2,TRBV20-1,TRBJ2-5,NA,CSAREARLAAQETQYF,TGCAGTGCTAGAGAGGCCCGACTAGCGGCCCAAGAGACCCAGTACTTC
TRBD1,TRBV14,TRBJ1-6,few,CASSQVGTGGNSPLHF,TGTGCCAGCAGCCAGGTTGGGACAGGGGGTAATTCACCCCTCCACTTT
NA,TRBV5-1,TRBJ2-3,few,CASRAGGRSDTQYF,TGCGCCAGCAGGGCCGGGGGTAGGTCAGATACGCAGTATTTT
TRBD1,TRBV9,TRBJ1-1,few,CASSTTGFGSTEAFF,TGTGCCAGCAGCACGACAGGGTTTGGTAGCACTGAAGCTTTCTTT
NA,TRBV4-3,TRBJ2-7,many,CASSQASGRISYEQYF,TGCGCCAGCAGCCAAGCGAGCGGAAGGATTTCCTACGAGCAGTACTTC
NA,TRBV7-3,TRBJ2-6,NA,CASSSPTDMSSLPNVLTF,TGTGCCAGCAGCTCACCAACAGATATGAGCTCTCTGCCCAACGTCCTGACTTTC
NA,TRBV11-2,TRBJ2-5,many,CASSLAPGGQETQYF,TGTGCCAGCAGCTTAGCCCCTGGGGGGCAAGAGACCCAGTACTTC
TRBD1,TRBV7-6,TRBJ2-1,few,CASSNRDRPSDEQFF,TGTGCCAGCAGCAACCGGGACAGGCCCTCCGATGAGCAGTTCTTC
TRBD1,TRBV12-3/TRBV12-4,TRBJ2-1,few,CASTEVGGRGEQFF,TGTGCCAGCACCGAGGTAGGGGGCCGGGGTGAGCAGTTCTTC
NA,TRBV7-6,TRBJ1-1,once,CASSMEQSLTTEAFF,TGTGCCAGCAGCATGGAACAGTCCCTCACGACTGAAGCTTTCTTT